This T cell receptor beta chain was captured in a study of cytomegalovirus exposure and HLA in healthy donors (TCRdb year 2017). For context, the study as a whole: An earlier analysis of some 600 of the donors reported 250 to 300 Gb of sequence data and 117 million unique TCR beta sequences obtained from about 179 million T cells. The study used immunosequencing to profile the T cell repertoires of approximately 640 subjects and linked those repertoires to cytomegalovirus serostatus. A later analysis re-examined previously published TCR beta repertoires from 600 to 700 donors and added high-resolution HLA genotyping to investigate patterns of TCR occurrence. An early release that covered 500 to 800 HLA-typed donors contained around 330 gigabases of sequencing data and about 93 million unique TCR sequences. The number of donors typed differed by locus, with about 629-640 for A, B, C, DRB1 and DQB1, about 500 for DQA1, 600 to 610 for DPA1, and 472 for DPB1. High-throughput TCR immunosequencing, statistical association of individual TCRs with disease status, and machine learning were combined to predict cytomegalovirus infection status. Among roughly 370 genotyped donors of the cohort, an average of around 240,000 unique TCR beta nucleotide sequences were sequenced per donor, roughly a sixth of them non-productive. Donor age, sex, ethnicity and CMV serostatus were collected together with the repertoire data. Every repertoire in the discovery cohort had been generated on one and the same sequencing platform. HLA typing covered class I and class II loci at four-digit resolution. The later analysis used no new phenotypic data to find candidate immune exposures, relying instead on TCR beta sequences and their occurrence across donors. The study was designed to test whether signatures of past pathogen exposure could be identified by cataloging public T cell receptors. Along with the roughly 670-subject first cohort, a separate validation cohort of over 90 different subjects was used. An earlier analysis of a few hundred of the donors applied high-throughput TCR beta sequencing to assess whether each TCR beta V gene segment acted as functional or pseudogenic. Of the 300 to 500 genotyped donors, roughly 76% were placed in the genetic ancestry cluster associated with self-reported Caucasian donors. In a later genetic analysis, genome-wide SNP genotypes for about 65% of the 666 donors were used, and that subset was treated as a discovery cohort. Because of strong linkage in the cohort, roughly 5 DR-DQ haplotypes were treated as single units for association and clustering.

As to this clone: Its antigen is not yet known. Per-base qualities were not stored, and no clone one base away is much larger.

The library was built by means of the immunoSEQ multiplex PCR assay. For the multiplex PCR, a mixture combining 60 forward primers for TCR Vbeta segments and 13 reverse primers for TCR Jbeta segments was used. A multiplex PCR assay on genomic DNA amplified the CDR3 region of rearranged TCR beta genes. The amplified TCR beta libraries were sequenced on the Illumina HiSeq System as 87-base-pair reads. The authors processed their data as follows. In a later analysis, tens of millions of unique TCR beta chains were counted across the roughly 670 repertoires, and around 10 million of these chains were shared by at least two donors. A nearest-neighbor algorithm error-corrected the raw reads and collapsed the reads into unique sequences, merging closely related sequences to remove PCR and sequencing errors. To assign V, D and J gene segments, CDR3 sequences were aligned to IMGT reference sequences. For a sequence to be retained, a match of at least six nucleotides to both a V gene segment and a J gene segment was required. A rearrangement was called productive if the CDR3 had no stop codons and remained in frame with V and J, and every other rearrangement was called non-productive. CDR3 was defined by IMGT convention, running from the second conserved V-encoded cysteine to the conserved J-encoded phenylalanine. Sequences without an unambiguous match to a single V gene segment were excluded from the earlier analysis of approximately 600 of the donors. In an earlier analysis of roughly 600 of the donors, a V segment was called functional when productive rearrangements were above 56.7%, and segregating when the standard deviation between donors exceeded 5%. A statistical classification framework was built for diagnosing cytomegalovirus status from the catalog of TCR beta chain sequences. In a later analysis, V and J genes were assigned by comparing TCR nucleotide sequences against IMGT/GENE-DB human TR gene sequences. In a later analysis, CDR3 sequences and most-parsimonious VDJ recombination scenarios were assigned using the TCRdist pipeline. In a later analysis, each TCR beta chain was defined by its CDR3 amino acid sequence together with its V-gene family, and reads lacking a unique V-gene family were excluded. A later analysis removed 500 to 600 highly shared, low-generation-probability nucleotide sequences to deal with suspected cross-contamination and a sequencing artifact. In a later analysis, a clonal expansion index was calculated for each public chain from normalized within-repertoire ranks of inferred template counts. Generation probabilities in a later analysis came from a VDJ recombination model fitted to out-of-frame rearrangements, and those results were checked against IGoR. In a later analysis, TCR-TCR, TCR-HLA and TCR-CMV co-occurrence was scored with hypergeometric tests, and a repertoire-size bias correction was applied to TCR pairs. A later analysis estimated false discovery rates by permuting HLA or CMV assignments 20 times. In a later analysis, co-occurring TCRs were grouped using DBSCAN, and TCRdist sequence similarity was added for clustering within HLA-allele-positive subsets. Repertoires with fewer than 30,000 or more than 120,000 public chains were left out of co-occurrence clustering, as were five repertoires with anomalous nucleotide sharing. TCRdb's version of the immuneACCESS table is confined to in-frame rearrangements and falls short of the full clone set. An unresolved V gene accounts for under half of the shortfall where checked; the remainder is of unknown origin. D and trimming were read from the DNA, whereas the V and J calls and clone size are those reported in that table. For this sample the table gives fewer than 300,000 clones, of which 86% were detected only once. The top ten clonotypes cover approximately 4.3% of the sample.

The cohort consisted of more than 650 healthy bone marrow donors. Cohort members were all nominally healthy when sampled, although unrecorded immune exposures were likely present. The donor tested CMV seropositive and was one of the 289 seropositive cohort members. Each donor provided a peripheral blood sample, and peripheral blood mononuclear cells were used for TCR beta sequencing. The Qiagen DNeasy Blood Extraction Kit was used to extract genomic DNA from the blood cell samples. Study-wide conclusions, independent of this receptor: Across donors, most TCR sequences were observed very rarely, whereas some public TCRs were present in many individuals. In a later analysis, 16,951 TCR beta sequences were associated with specific HLA alleles at a false discovery rate of 0.05. A later genetic analysis associated a missense DCLRE1C variant with V-gene and J-gene trimming of TCR beta chains, and an independent cohort replicated the association. It was suggested by the authors that the approach could potentially be generalized to other disease states and immunological phenotypes. A further reported finding was that TCR beta sequences accurately predicted the HLA-A and HLA-B alleles for most subjects in the first cohort. Compared with equally common non-associated chains, HLA-associated TCR beta chains in a later analysis were more clonally expanded and had lower generation probabilities. According to a later analysis, TCR association rates differed among HLA loci, with DRB1 alleles showing the most associated TCRs and HLA-C alleles showing the fewest. Linkage disequilibrium might explain the correlated functional status among segregating V segments, but an unknown experimental factor could not be ruled out. Roughly uniform sequencing depth across donors was assumed in presence/absence analyses, although this assumption may not hold. Some IMGT-functional V segments, including TRBV6-2 and TRBV6-3, could not be distinguished by the 87-base-pair reads and were therefore excluded. HLA typing was unavailable for some donors at each locus, so association tests used only the typed subset. This cohort had only TCR beta chains sequenced, and the lack of alpha or paired-chain data limited which features could be detected. In a later analysis, several top co-occurrence clusters were reported to appear linked to parvovirus B19, influenza, CMV and Epstein-Barr virus. The sequencing pipeline was judged likely to have produced a cluster of highly shared sequence variants as a technical artifact. Because counts were too low, some 17 rarely observed V segments, including chromosome 9 orphons, were excluded from the earlier analysis of several hundred of the donors. A few of the identified cytomegalovirus-associated TCR beta chains were confirmed in vitro to be specific for cytomegalovirus antigens. The classifier was reported to diagnose cytomegalovirus status with high specificity and sensitivity in both the original and validation cohorts. In a later analysis, most CMV-associated TCR beta chains were found to appear HLA-restricted, with HLA associations seemingly driven largely by CMV exposure. Immune exposure information for the cohort was limited to CMV serostatus. According to a later genetic analysis, donors in an Asian-associated ancestry cluster had fewer N-insertions in productive TCRs than the approximately 690-donor mean. Assigning TCR associations to individual alleles was difficult when HLA alleles, especially DR and DQ, strongly co-occurred. A total of about 150 TCR beta chains were listed by the study as associated with cytomegalovirus. Broadly in line with IMGT annotations, most TCR beta V segments showed up in productive rearrangements about 90% or about 30% of the time in an earlier analysis of a few hundred of the donors.

V lost 6 bases and J lost 0 bases; the stretch between them is 15 bases long. Its CDR3 holds 15 amino acids, cysteine through phenylalanine. Only the CDR3 part of the read is kept: 45 bases, read in frame from the first base. The CDR1 and CDR2 encoded by the germline V gene are SNHLY and FYNNEI. The receptor was derived from a man aged 40-50 years in good health and CMV-seropositive. The chain was built from TRBV2 and TRBJ2-7; TRBD2 might be the D gene, on 6 matching bases. Sequenced: PBMCs. The CDR3 protein: CASSLGGPSSYEQYF. The bases are TGTGCCAGCAGCTTGGGGGGACCCAGCTCCTACGAGCAGTACTTC.